The 3 T cell receptor beta chains given below trace back to one sample, sequenced in a study of monozygotic twins with inflammatory bowel disease. Reprocessing the 5' RACE reads, TCRdb reports a single entry for every CDR3 protein and omits DNA. The ten top clones account for about 7.4%, within a sample of approximately 150,000 distinct CDR3 sequences. The sample consisted of blood. These receptors all come from a human donor with ulcerative colitis or Crohn's disease, or a healthy co-twin of an affected twin (not recorded which).

The V and J genes are TRBV9 and TRBJ2-6; the TCRdb call, TRBD1, lacks DNA for checking. The CDR3 consists of 19 residues. Germline V gives CDR1 SGDLS, CDR2 YYNGEE. CDR3 in amino acids: CASSFPLGGRPSGANVLTF.

The chain has TRBV27 and TRBJ1-4; the TCRdb call, TRBD1, lacks DNA for checking. CDR1 is MNHEY, CDR2 SMNVEV, per germline (reference sequence). The CDR3 has 14 residues. The CDR3 loop is CASSQQGAGEKLFF.

The chain combines TRBV18 with TRBJ2-3; the TRBD2 assignment by TCRdb is unverifiable without DNA. In germline, CDR1 is KGHSH, CDR2 LQKENI. The length of the CDR3 is 12 residues. This chain's CDR3 is CASSPREDTQYF.